The 10 T cell receptor beta chains listed next were all sequenced from one sample in a study of shared clonotypes between healthy human individuals. The repertoire was sequenced with immunoSEQ multiplex PCR; TCRdb's copy has only in-frame clones and lacks some. The repertoire holds some 490,000 clones, with roughly 80% as singletons. The sequenced sample consisted of PBMCs. The source of these receptors is a middle-aged woman in good health. Some clones in this sample may be carry-over from other donors' samples.

The chain couples TRBV4-1 to TRBJ2-7, with D possibly matching TRBD1 (5 bases). The CDR3 totals 15 residues. Between the trimmed V and J ends, which lost 0 bases and 3 bases, there was a span of 12 bases. Germline CDR1 MGHRA, CDR2 YSYEKL. CDR3: CASSQDDRFYYEQYF. The CDR3 DNA reads TGCGCCAGCAGCCAAGACGACAGATTCTACTACGAGCAGTACTTC.

Regarding this clone: A far larger clone is one nucleotide away, so this likely arose from a read error. Additional DNA sequences in this sample encode the identical CDR3. The genes are TRBV30 and TRBJ1-5; maybe TRBD1 (6 bases). This CDR3 comprises 16 residues. Germline V gives CDR1 GTSNPN, CDR2 SVGIG (reference sequence). DNA for the CDR3: TGTGCATGGAGTGTAGGGGGTGACTATAGCAATCAGCCCCAGCATTTT. As protein: CAWSVGGDYSNQPQHF.

Comment on this clone: A far larger clone is just one base off, so this is likely a read error. V and J are TRBV6-1 and TRBJ1-2; tentatively, D is TRBD1 (6 bases). This CDR3 has 15 residues. Germline loops: CDR1 MNHNS, CDR2 SASEGT. CDR3 sequence: CAGSATGITNYGYTF. CDR3 coding DNA: TGTGCCGGCAGTGCGACAGGAATAACTAACTATGGCTACACCTTC.

The genes are TRBV4-3 and TRBJ2-5; no clear D gene. Looked up from germline, CDR1 is LGHNA and CDR2 is YSLEER. This CDR3 comprises 16 residues. Trimming stripped 2 bases from V and 1 base from J, with 14 bases between. The CDR3: CASSQTPRWAQETQYF. The CDR3, as DNA: TGCGCCAGCAGCCAAACACCTAGGTGGGCCCAAGAGACCCAGTACTTC.

The CDR3 region is CSARPFEEQYF. The CDR3 DNA reads as TGCAGTGCCCGCCCCTTCGAAGAGCAGTACTTC. V gene TRBV20-1 combines with J gene TRBJ2-7; no clear D. This CDR3 is built from 11 residues. Germline values: CDR1 DFQATT, CDR2 SNEGSKA (reference sequence). Trimming took 6 bases from V and 7 from J, leaving 13 bases between them.

In the case of this clone: A far larger clone is one base from this, pointing to a likely read error. The chain uses TRBV6-5 and TRBJ2-5, with 9 nucleotides matching TRBD2. This CDR3 is built from 15 residues. V was clipped by 10 bases and J by 4 bases; unmatched bases: 13. Germline V gene lookup returns CDR1 MNHEY and CDR2 SVGAGI. CDR3 nucleotide sequence: TGTGCCATCAGCTTAGCGGGAGAGTTTCGAGAGACCCAGTACTTC. Its protein product is CAISLAGEFRETQYF.

The chain couples TRBV5-6 to TRBJ2-1, with 7 bases fitting TRBD2. The junction had 4 bases not matched to a gene; V was cut back by 1 base and J by 0 bases. This CDR3 is built from 16 residues. CDR1 SGHDT and CDR2 YYEEEE come from the germline V gene. For the CDR3, the DNA is TGTGCCAGCAGCTTGCACGGACTAGTCTCCTACAATGAGCAGTTCTTC. The encoded protein is CASSLHGLVSYNEQFF.

The chain has TRBV27 and TRBJ1-5; D gene uncertain. V was shortened by 0 bases and J by 6 bases, with 6 bases between the two germline ends. The CDR3 covers 13 residues. CDR1 is MNHEY, CDR2 SMNVEV, per germline (reference sequence). The chain's CDR3 is CASSLSGVQPQHF. CDR3 DNA: TGTGCCAGCAGTTTATCTGGGGTTCAGCCCCAGCATTTT.

This chain joins TRBV6-6 and TRBJ2-7; 8 bases line up with TRBD1. Trimming at V came to 4 bases and at J to 2 bases, leaving 10 bases not matched to a gene. From germline, CDR1 is MNHNY and CDR2 SVGAGI (reference sequence). The CDR3 extends over 16 amino acids. CDR3 loop: CASSSHTTGETYEQYF. The CDR3 region has the DNA TGTGCCAGCAGTTCTCATACGACAGGGGAGACCTACGAGCAGTACTTC.

The J gene is TRBJ2-5, the V gene TRBV5-1; 7 bases fit TRBD2. Germline trimming cut 4 bases from V and 1 base from J; bases unmatched to any gene: 7. The V gene's germline CDR1 is SGHRS and CDR2 YFSETQ. This CDR3 spans 15 amino acids. The CDR3 loop reads CASSLERGPQETQYF. CDR3 sequence (DNA): TGCGCCAGCAGCCTAGAGCGGGGCCCCCAAGAGACCCAGTACTTC.